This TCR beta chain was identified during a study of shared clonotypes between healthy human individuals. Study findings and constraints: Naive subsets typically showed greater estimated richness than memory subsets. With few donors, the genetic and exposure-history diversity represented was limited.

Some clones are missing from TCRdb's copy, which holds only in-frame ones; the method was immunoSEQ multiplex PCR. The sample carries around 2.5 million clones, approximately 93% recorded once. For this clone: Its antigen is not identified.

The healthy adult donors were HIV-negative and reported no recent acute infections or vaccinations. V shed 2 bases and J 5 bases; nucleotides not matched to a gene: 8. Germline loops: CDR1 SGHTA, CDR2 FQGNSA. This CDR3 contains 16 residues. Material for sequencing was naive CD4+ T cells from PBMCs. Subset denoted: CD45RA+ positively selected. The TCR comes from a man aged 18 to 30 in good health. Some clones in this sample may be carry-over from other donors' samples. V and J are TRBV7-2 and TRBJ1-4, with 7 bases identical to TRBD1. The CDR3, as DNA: TGTGCCAGCAGCTTAAGTCGGGACAGAATAAATGAAAAACTGTTTTTT. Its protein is CASSLSRDRINEKLFF.